These 6 T cell receptor beta chains originate from one sample sequenced in a study of beta chain features in type 1 diabetes. The authors reverse transcribed all of the isolated RNA, so sequencing captured expressed TCRB transcripts. The method was immunoSEQ multiplex PCR; TCRdb's version includes in-frame clones alone and lacks a portion of them. The sample contains hundreds of thousands of clones, approximately 8% of which appear only once. Specimen: central memory CD4+ T cells from blood. Receptors originate from a woman under 30 in good health.

This clone has at least ten counts. The chain recombines TRBV19 with TRBJ1-1, with D perhaps TRBD1 (6 bases). From germline, CDR1 is LNHDA and CDR2 SQIVND (reference sequence). Trimming shortened V by 7 bases and J by 3 bases, and 21 bases separated the two germline ends. CDR3 length: 16 amino acids. The CDR3 loop is CASMGYSTGEDTEAFF. As DNA, the CDR3 is TGTGCCAGTATGGGTTATTCGACAGGTGAGGACACTGAAGCTTTCTTT.

This clone turned up a few times. The chain joins TRBV6-5 to TRBJ2-7; 8 bases match TRBD2. From germline, CDR1 is MNHEY and CDR2 SVGAGI. The V and J ends lost 4 bases and 7 bases, in that order; junction bases with no gene match: 3. This CDR3 is 12 amino acids long. The CDR3 DNA reads as TGTGCCAGCAGTTCGGGACTAGGGGAGCAGTACTTC. Its protein product is CASSSGLGEQYF.

This clone has only a few counts. V usage is TRBV5-6 and J usage is TRBJ2-1; TRBD2 matches at 7 bases. The V gene's germline CDR1 is SGHDT and CDR2 YYEEEE. V was pared by 0 bases and J by 7 bases, with 7 bases of the junction left unmatched. The CDR3 is 15 amino acids. The CDR3 loop is CASSLAGGSHNEQFF. CDR3 nucleotides: TGTGCCAGCAGCTTGGCCGGGGGGAGTCATAATGAGCAGTTCTTC. Drawing the rest from reference TRBV5-6 and TRBJ2-1, the complete variable domain is DAGVTQSPTHLIKTRGQQVTLRCSPKSGHDTVSWYQQALGQGPQFIFQYYEEEERQRGNFPDRFSGHQFPNYSSELNVNALLLGDSALYLCASSLAGGSHNEQFFGPGTRLTVL.

The rearrangement joins TRBV19 to TRBJ1-2; D call uncertain. V lost 7 bases, J lost 4 bases, and 16 bases lay in between. Germline V gives CDR1 LNHDA, CDR2 SQIVND (reference sequence). The CDR3 length is 14 residues. The CDR3 nucleotides read TGTGCCAGTATGAGTCTGGGTCACGCCTATGGCTACACCTTC. Residues: CASMSLGHAYGYTF.

This clone has just a few counts. The V call is TRBV2, the J call TRBJ1-3; maybe TRBD1 (6 bases). V was trimmed by 5 bases and J by 1 base, leaving 9 bases between them. The CDR3 covers 14 residues. Germline V gene lookup returns CDR1 SNHLY and CDR2 FYNNEI. For the CDR3, the DNA is TGTGCCAGCAGTAATACAGGGTCTGGAAACACCATATATTTT. This codes for CASSNTGSGNTIYF.

Only a few counts were recorded for this clone. The genes are TRBV9 and TRBJ2-7, with 9 bases fitting TRBD1. CDR1 is SGDLS, CDR2 YYNGEE, per germline. The J segment lost 3 bases and the V segment lost 4 bases, leaving 8 bases of the junction unmatched. The CDR3 extends over 15 amino acids. CDR3 sequence: CASSPRGQGGYEQYF. In nucleotides, the CDR3 is TGTGCCAGCAGCCCCCGGGGACAGGGAGGCTACGAGCAGTACTTC.